This T cell receptor (beta chain) is from a study of cytomegalovirus exposure and HLA in healthy donors. The CDR3 has 15 amino acids. V lost 5 bases and J 1 base, leaving 12 bases between the germline ends. CDR1 is MDHEN and CDR2 is SYDVKM in the germline V gene. Concerning this clone itself: Its antigen is unknown.

Study-wide results and caveats: The authors later linked a missense DCLRE1C variant to TCR beta V- and J-gene trimming.

In the PCR, 60 Vbeta and 13 Jbeta primers were used. Sequencing was performed with immunoSEQ multiplex PCR; in TCRdb, only in-frame clones are kept and a portion is missing. The sample has 85,000 to 100,000 clones, around 60% seen once. V is TRBV28 and J is TRBJ1-5; a weak D match, TRBD1 (6 bases). Sequences were obtained from PBMCs. The clonotype comes from a man aged 55-75 years in good health and CMV-seronegative. CDR3 protein: CASSPLGGSNQPQHF. The CDR3, as DNA: TGTGCCAGCAGTCCCTTAGGGGGAAGCAATCAGCCCCAGCATTTT.